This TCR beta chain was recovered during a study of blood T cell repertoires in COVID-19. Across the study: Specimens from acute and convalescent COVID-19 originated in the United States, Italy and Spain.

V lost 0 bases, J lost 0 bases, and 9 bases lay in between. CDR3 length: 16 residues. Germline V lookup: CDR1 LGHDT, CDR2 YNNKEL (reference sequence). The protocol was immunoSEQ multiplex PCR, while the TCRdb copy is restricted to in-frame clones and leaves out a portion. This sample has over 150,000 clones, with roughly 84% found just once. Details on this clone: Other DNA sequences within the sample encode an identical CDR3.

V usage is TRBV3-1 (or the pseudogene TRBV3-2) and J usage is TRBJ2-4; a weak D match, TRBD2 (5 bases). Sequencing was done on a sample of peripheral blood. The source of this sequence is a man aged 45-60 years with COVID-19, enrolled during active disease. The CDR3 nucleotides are TGTGCCAGCAGCCAAGATTCCGGACTAGCCAAAAACATTCAGTACTTC. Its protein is CASSQDSGLAKNIQYF.